Listed here is a single T cell receptor beta chain. Its antigen is not identified. Clones were read by immunoSEQ multiplex PCR, and TCRdb kept only the in-frame ones, dropping some. The sample includes some 150,000 clones, 80% to 95% of them seen just once. The data originate from a study of T cell responses to AZD1222 COVID-19 vaccine. Trimming removed 5 bases from V and 2 bases from J, with 17 bases in between. CDR1 MNHEY and CDR2 SVGEGT come from the germline V gene. The CDR3 runs 16 residues. Notes on the study in general: In a largely white British group with more females than males, clonal diversity was possibly underestimated. Following two doses of AZD1222, Spike-specific TCR breadth and depth rose. Spike-spanning, vaccine-associated CD4 TCRs were dominant at 160-218 and 743-854. Unmutated regions of variants are reportedly targeted by nearly half of spike-specific TCRs.

The rearrangement joins TRBV6-2 or TRBV6-3 to TRBJ2-3; tentatively, D is TRBD1 (5 bases). The sample was peripheral blood, taken 28 days after the second AZD1222 dose. This TCR was recovered from an adult who received the AZD1222 COVID-19 vaccine. The CDR3 reads CASSTSGLGITDTQYF. In nucleotides, the CDR3 is TGTGCCAGCAGTACCTCAGGGTTGGGAATCACAGATACGCAGTATTTT.